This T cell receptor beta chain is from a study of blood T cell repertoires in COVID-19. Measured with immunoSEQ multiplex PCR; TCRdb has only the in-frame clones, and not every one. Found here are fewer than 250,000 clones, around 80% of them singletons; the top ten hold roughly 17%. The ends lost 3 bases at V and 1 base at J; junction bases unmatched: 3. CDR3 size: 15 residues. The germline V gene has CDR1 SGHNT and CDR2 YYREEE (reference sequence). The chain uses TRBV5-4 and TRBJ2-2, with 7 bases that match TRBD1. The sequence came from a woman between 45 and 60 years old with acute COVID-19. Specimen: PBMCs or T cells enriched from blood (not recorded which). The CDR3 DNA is TGTGCCAGCAGCTGGGGACAGCTGAACACCGGGGAGCTGTTTTTT. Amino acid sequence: CASSWGQLNTGELFF.